Only one count was recorded for the clone carrying this TCR beta chain. These data originate in a study of T cell responses to AZD1222 COVID-19 vaccine. After removal of 8 bases from V and 8 bases from J, the junction contained 6 bases not matched to a gene. CDR3 length: 13 residues. Germline assignment: CDR1 MDHEN and CDR2 SYDVKM. Assay used: immunoSEQ multiplex PCR; TCRdb lists only in-frame clones, some missing. Altogether tens of thousands of clones are present, 86% being singletons, with the ten largest covering roughly 8.7%. This clonotype was obtained from an adult in good health. Sequences were derived from peripheral blood, sampled on day 0 of AZD1222 vaccination. The chain carries TRBV28 and TRBJ1-4; 9 bases line up with TRBD1. CDR3 DNA: TGTGCCAGCGGCACAGGGGGCGCGGAAAAACTGTTTTTT. As protein: CASGTGGAEKLFF.